These T cell receptor beta chains were read from a single sample in a study of post-analysis software for immune sequencing data. In TCRdb, the PCR reads were re-called with MiXCR into one record per CDR3 protein. The sample carries roughly 800,000 distinct CDR3 sequences, approximately 50% recorded once. Input material: blood. These receptors were taken from a girl aged 5 to 17 with multiple sclerosis. Each CDR3 is given with its conserved first and last residue. D genes are given only for firm matches. Clone size, where shown, is once, few, many, or a class for clones that have expanded.

d_gene: -
j_gene: TRBJ1-5
abundance: once
v_gene: TRBV6-1
CDR3nt: TGTGCCAGCAGTGAAACCCCGGCCGGGGCCCAGCATTTT
CDR3aa: CASSETPAGAQHF

d_gene: TRBD2
j_gene: TRBJ2-3
abundance: -
v_gene: TRBV20-1
CDR3nt: TGCAGTGCGCAGAGGTGGACTAGCGGGGGCACAGATACGCAGTATTTT
CDR3aa: CSAQRWTSGGTDTQYF

d_gene: -
j_gene: TRBJ1-2
abundance: few
v_gene: TRBV29-1
CDR3nt: TGCAGCGTTGATCTTGTAAACTATGGCTACACCTTC
CDR3aa: CSVDLVNYGYTF

d_gene: -
j_gene: TRBJ2-5
abundance: few
v_gene: TRBV29-1
CDR3nt: TGCGGGCACCGACGAGGGGAGACCCAGTACTTC
CDR3aa: CGHRRGETQYF

d_gene: -
j_gene: TRBJ2-7
abundance: -
v_gene: TRBV5-6
CDR3nt: TGTGCCAGCGGTAGTTCTCCCTCCTACGAGCAGTACTTC
CDR3aa: CASGSSPSYEQYF

d_gene: TRBD2
j_gene: TRBJ2-4
abundance: -
v_gene: TRBV20-1
CDR3nt: TGCAGTGCCCTAATAGCGGGAGGGCCTATATGGGAGCAGTACTTC
CDR3aa: CSALIAGGPIWEQYF

d_gene: TRBD2
j_gene: TRBJ2-4
abundance: -
v_gene: TRBV6-2/TRBV6-3
CDR3nt: TGTGCCAGCAGTTCCCCTCCCGGGAGGGGACTAGCGGGAGCACCCCCCAAAAACATTCAGTACTTC
CDR3aa: CASSSPPGRGLAGAPPKNIQYF

d_gene: TRBD1
j_gene: TRBJ1-1
abundance: few
v_gene: TRBV29-1
CDR3nt: TGCAGCGCTGGACAGGGGGCAACAAACACTGAAGCTTTCTTT
CDR3aa: CSAGQGATNTEAFF

d_gene: -
j_gene: TRBJ2-1
abundance: few
v_gene: TRBV5-1
CDR3nt: TGCGCCAGCAGCATTCAAGGACAACCCAATGAGCAGTTCTTC
CDR3aa: CASSIQGQPNEQFF

d_gene: -
j_gene: TRBJ2-1
abundance: -
v_gene: TRBV10-3
CDR3nt: TGTGCCATCACCGGGGAAGAGTACAATGAGCAGTTCTTC
CDR3aa: CAITGEEYNEQFF

d_gene: TRBD1
j_gene: TRBJ2-3
abundance: -
v_gene: TRBV3-1
CDR3nt: TGTGCCAGCAGCCAAGATGAGGGGGCCTCGGTAGATACGCAGTATTTT
CDR3aa: CASSQDEGASVDTQYF

d_gene: -
j_gene: TRBJ2-1
abundance: -
v_gene: TRBV20-1
CDR3nt: TGCAGTGCTAGAGATAGCGGCCCCTACAATGAGCAGTTCTTC
CDR3aa: CSARDSGPYNEQFF

d_gene: -
j_gene: TRBJ2-7
abundance: few
v_gene: TRBV29-1
CDR3nt: TGCAGCGTTGACCCGGGACAAAGGGATTCCTACGAGCAGTACTTC
CDR3aa: CSVDPGQRDSYEQYF

d_gene: -
j_gene: TRBJ2-1
abundance: -
v_gene: TRBV11-2
CDR3nt: TGTGCCAGCAGCCCCCGACGGCTTACTGAGCAGTTCTTC
CDR3aa: CASSPRRLTEQFF

d_gene: -
j_gene: TRBJ2-5
abundance: -
v_gene: TRBV11-2
CDR3nt: TGTGCCAGCAGATTACTTAGAGGTGGAGGAGAGACCCAGTACTTC
CDR3aa: CASRLLRGGGETQYF

d_gene: TRBD1
j_gene: TRBJ2-3
abundance: -
v_gene: TRBV7-3
CDR3nt: TGTGCCAGCAGCTCCGACAGGGGAGGCTATAGAACAGATACGCAGTATTTT
CDR3aa: CASSSDRGGYRTDTQYF

d_gene: -
j_gene: TRBJ2-1
abundance: -
v_gene: TRBV7-9
CDR3nt: TGTGCCAGCAGCTTAGGGACGCGTACTTCCTACAATGAGCAGTTCTTC
CDR3aa: CASSLGTRTSYNEQFF

d_gene: -
j_gene: TRBJ1-5
abundance: -
v_gene: TRBV20-1
CDR3nt: TGCAGTGCTGGGGAGTGGGGGGTGGATCAGCCCCAGCATTTT
CDR3aa: CSAGEWGVDQPQHF

d_gene: TRBD2
j_gene: TRBJ2-1
abundance: -
v_gene: TRBV14
CDR3nt: TGTGCCAGCAGCCAGCGGGAGCCCCGGAACAATGAGCAGTTCTTC
CDR3aa: CASSQREPRNNEQFF

d_gene: -
j_gene: TRBJ1-5
abundance: -
v_gene: TRBV5-6
CDR3nt: TGTGCCAGCGGGAACCTTGGGGGCAATCAGCCCCAGCATTTT
CDR3aa: CASGNLGGNQPQHF

d_gene: -
j_gene: TRBJ2-5
abundance: -
v_gene: TRBV6-5
CDR3nt: TGTGCCAGCACCTCGGGCCCCAAAGAGACCCAGTACTTC
CDR3aa: CASTSGPKETQYF

d_gene: TRBD2
j_gene: TRBJ2-3
abundance: -
v_gene: TRBV29-1
CDR3nt: TGCAGCGTCGCCACACTAGCGTCAGATACGCAGTATTTT
CDR3aa: CSVATLASDTQYF

d_gene: TRBD1
j_gene: TRBJ2-3
abundance: -
v_gene: TRBV2
CDR3nt: TGTGCCAGCAAACAGGGGGCCGTTACGCAGTATTTT
CDR3aa: CASKQGAVTQYF

d_gene: -
j_gene: TRBJ1-1
abundance: -
v_gene: TRBV10-2
CDR3nt: TGCGCCAGCAGGGCGCGGGGCGGAACTGAAGCTTTCTTT
CDR3aa: CASRARGGTEAFF

d_gene: -
j_gene: TRBJ2-1
abundance: -
v_gene: TRBV19
CDR3nt: TGTGCCAGTAGTATAGGCCCCTCAGGGCGGCGGAGCTCCTACAATGAGCAGTTCTTC
CDR3aa: CASSIGPSGRRSSYNEQFF

d_gene: -
j_gene: TRBJ2-7
abundance: -
v_gene: TRBV7-9
CDR3nt: TGTTCGACGGGCAGGGGTTCCTACGAGCAGTACTTC
CDR3aa: CSTGRGSYEQYF

d_gene: -
j_gene: TRBJ2-6
abundance: -
v_gene: TRBV7-7
CDR3nt: TGTGCCAGCAGCCCCAGGGGGGCTGGGGCCAACGTCCTGACTTTC
CDR3aa: CASSPRGAGANVLTF

d_gene: TRBD1
j_gene: TRBJ1-2
abundance: few
v_gene: TRBV11-2
CDR3nt: TGTGCCAGCAGCTTAGGTTCGGGACAGGGCTTCTATGGCTACACCTTC
CDR3aa: CASSLGSGQGFYGYTF

d_gene: TRBD2
j_gene: TRBJ2-3
abundance: -
v_gene: TRBV5-6
CDR3nt: TGTGCCAGCAGCTTGGCTAGCGGAGTTGGAGATACGCAGTATTTT
CDR3aa: CASSLASGVGDTQYF

d_gene: -
j_gene: TRBJ2-7
abundance: few
v_gene: TRBV29-1
CDR3nt: TGCAGCGTGCGGCGGGGGCCCTACGAGCAGTACTTC
CDR3aa: CSVRRGPYEQYF

d_gene: TRBD2
j_gene: TRBJ2-1
abundance: few
v_gene: TRBV3-1
CDR3nt: TGTGCCAGCAGGGGACTAGCGGGTTTGGAGCAGTTCTTC
CDR3aa: CASRGLAGLEQFF

d_gene: -
j_gene: TRBJ2-1
abundance: -
v_gene: TRBV28
CDR3nt: TGTGCCAGCAGAATGGACAGCGGAGCTTACAATGAGCAGTTCTTC
CDR3aa: CASRMDSGAYNEQFF

d_gene: -
j_gene: TRBJ1-2
abundance: -
v_gene: TRBV4-2
CDR3nt: TGTGCCAGCAGCCAAGAGGGTCCAGGGTTCTCTATGACAATGGGCTACACCTTC
CDR3aa: CASSQEGPGFSMTMGYTF

d_gene: TRBD1
j_gene: TRBJ2-7
abundance: few
v_gene: TRBV2
CDR3nt: TGTGCCAGCAGGGCAGACAGGGGGCGAGTAGACGAGCAGTACTTC
CDR3aa: CASRADRGRVDEQYF

d_gene: TRBD2
j_gene: TRBJ2-3
abundance: few
v_gene: TRBV10-3
CDR3nt: TGTGCCATCAGGGGTAGCGGGGGGTCGGTCCCAGATACGCAGTATTTT
CDR3aa: CAIRGSGGSVPDTQYF

d_gene: -
j_gene: TRBJ2-1
abundance: -
v_gene: TRBV7-8
CDR3nt: TGTGCCAGCAGCTTAGTGGCGACGTATGAGCAGTTCTTC
CDR3aa: CASSLVATYEQFF

d_gene: TRBD1
j_gene: TRBJ1-6
abundance: few
v_gene: TRBV6-2/TRBV6-3
CDR3nt: TGTGCCAGCAGTGACAGGGGACAGCGGTATTCACCCCTCCACTTT
CDR3aa: CASSDRGQRYSPLHF

d_gene: TRBD2
j_gene: TRBJ2-3
abundance: -
v_gene: TRBV5-1
CDR3nt: TGCGCCAGCAGCCCCCGAGATAGCGGGAGTAGAGATACGCAGTATTTT
CDR3aa: CASSPRDSGSRDTQYF

d_gene: -
j_gene: TRBJ2-5
abundance: few
v_gene: TRBV9
CDR3nt: TGTGCCAGCAGCGTTTACGGACGCACCACGGTGGGCCTGCAAGAGACCCAGTACTTC
CDR3aa: CASSVYGRTTVGLQETQYF

d_gene: -
j_gene: TRBJ1-1
abundance: few
v_gene: TRBV29-1
CDR3nt: TGCAGCGTTAGTAAGGAAACTGAAGCTTTCTTT
CDR3aa: CSVSKETEAFF